These 21 T cell receptor beta chains originate from one sample sequenced in a study of T cells after yellow fever vaccination. TCRdb re-analysed the 5' RACE reads in MiXCR, keeping a single row per CDR3 protein. The sample consists of some 600,000 distinct CDR3 sequences, about a sixth of them appearing once. The material sequenced was PBMCs, taken 5 to 6 days after the first yellow fever vaccination. The receptor source for this set is a man aged 18 to 29 who received the YFV17D yellow fever vaccine.

The chain joins TRBV12-3 or TRBV12-4 to TRBJ2-2, with 14 positions matching TRBD2. The CDR3 is 17 residues long. V lost 6 bases to trimming and J lost 3 bases; unmatched junction nucleotides: 6. CDR3: CASSRLAGGLDTGELFF. The CDR3 DNA sequence: TGTGCCAGCAGCCGACTAGCGGGGGGGCTAGACACCGGGGAGCTGTTTTTT.

This clonotype has ten or more counts. The chain recombines TRBV5-1 with TRBJ1-5; TRBD1 aligns across 8 bases. The CDR3 contains 13 residues. The germline V gene has CDR1 SGHRS and CDR2 YFSETQ. V trimming: 3 bases; J trimming: 5 bases; junction bases outside the gene matches: 1. CDR3 coding DNA: TGCGCCAGCAGCTCGACAGGGGATCAGCCCCAGCATTTT. Its translation is CASSSTGDQPQHF.

This clonotype was seen a handful of times. V is TRBV11-2 and J is TRBJ2-7, with unresolved D. Trimming took off 0 bases at V and 8 bases at J, with 14 bases between the two ends. The V gene's germline CDR1 is SGHAT and CDR2 FQNNGV. The CDR3 is 14 residues long. The CDR3 bases are TGTGCCAGCAGCTTAGACGGTGTGCTGGACCAGCAGTACTTC. Its protein product is CASSLDGVLDQQYF.

This clonotype was detected only a few times. V and J are TRBV5-1 and TRBJ2-3; D is uncertain. CDR1 is SGHRS, CDR2 YFSETQ, per germline. V shed 0 bases and J shed 7 bases, with 15 bases lying between them. The CDR3 has 15 amino acids. The CDR3, as DNA: TGCGCCAGCAGCTTGGGTGGCGCTCTAGAAAATACGCAGTATTTT. It specifies CASSLGGALENTQYF. The full variable domain, in which reference TRBV5-1 and TRBJ2-3 provide the parts outside the CDR3, is KAGVTQTPRYLIKTRGQQVTLSCSPISGHRSVSWYQQTPGQGLQFLFEYFSETQRNKGNFPGRFSGRQFSNSRSEMNVSTLELGDSALYLCASSLGGALENTQYFGPGTRLTVL.

There are a few counts of this clonotype. The chain carries TRBV20-1 and TRBJ2-1, with D unresolved. With 6 bases removed from V and 8 bases from J, the gap between germline ends came to 14 bases. CDR3 length: 12 amino acids. CDR1 and CDR2 (germline): DFQATT, SNEGSKA (reference sequence). The CDR3 DNA follows: TGCAGTGCCCCCACCCCTTGGGATGAGCAGTTCTTC. Its translation is CSAPTPWDEQFF.

The chain recombines TRBV11-2 with TRBJ2-7; TRBD1 is a possible D gene (6 bases). Germline V gives CDR1 SGHAT, CDR2 FQNNGV. The CDR3 is 14 residues long. V gave up 7 bases and J gave up 3 bases, with 16 bases separating them. The CDR3 protein is CASTRQAGVYEQYF. The CDR3, as DNA: TGTGCCAGCACCCGACAGGCCGGGGTCTACGAGCAGTACTTC.

The chain combines TRBV5-1 with TRBJ2-3; D is undetermined. Germline V gene sequence: CDR1 SGHRS, CDR2 YFSETQ. Trimming left V 3 bases short and J 1 base short, with 9 bases between. The length of the CDR3 is 14 residues. The CDR3 DNA reads as TGCGCCAGCAGCTATAGAAGCGGCACAGATACGCAGTATTTT. This gives the protein CASSYRSGTDTQYF. Full variable domain (remainder filled in from reference TRBV5-1 and TRBJ2-3): KAGVTQTPRYLIKTRGQQVTLSCSPISGHRSVSWYQQTPGQGLQFLFEYFSETQRNKGNFPGRFSGRQFSNSRSEMNVSTLELGDSALYLCASSYRSGTDTQYFGPGTRLTVL.

The sample holds a few counts of this clonotype. J is TRBJ2-3 and V is TRBV5-1; possible D gene TRBD2, 7 bases. The CDR3 extends over 16 amino acids. Trimming took off 4 bases at V and 6 bases at J, with 21 bases between the two ends. Germline-derived CDR1 and CDR2 are SGHRS and YFSETQ. The CDR3 DNA is TGCGCCAGCAGCCCCTCCTTTGGGGGGGGCCCCGATACGCAGTATTTT. Translated, it gives CASSPSFGGGPDTQYF.

The rearrangement uses TRBV6-5 and TRBJ2-7, with 9 bases matching TRBD1. The CDR3 is 15 residues long. The trim removed 2 bases at V and 4 bases at J, leaving 6 bases unmatched. The germline gives CDR1 MNHEY, CDR2 SVGAGI. CDR3 residues: CASSYGGQGRYEQYF. CDR3 coding DNA: TGTGCCAGCAGTTACGGGGGACAGGGACGGTACGAGCAGTACTTC.

The sample holds a few counts of this clonotype. V and J are TRBV12-3 or TRBV12-4 and TRBJ1-5; D perhaps matches TRBD1 (6 bases). The CDR3 is made up of 15 amino acids. Trimming pared 2 bases from V and 2 bases from J, leaving 10 bases between. This CDR3 reads CASSLLGAGNQPQHF. The CDR3 bases are TGTGCCAGCAGTTTATTGGGGGCGGGCAATCAGCCCCAGCATTTT.

This sequence joins TRBV6-2 or TRBV6-3 and TRBJ2-5; 11 nucleotides agree with TRBD2. Germline-derived CDR1 and CDR2 are MNHEY and SVGEGT. V trimming: 6 bases; J trimming: 7 bases; junction bases outside the gene matches: 10. This CDR3 is 15 amino acids long. The CDR3 bases are TGTGCCAGCAGCTCAACTAGCGGGGGACGCGGGACCCAGTACTTC. Its protein is CASSSTSGGRGTQYF.

This chain uses TRBV4-3 with TRBJ1-2; D perhaps matches TRBD1 (5 bases). Trimming left V 5 bases short and J 5 bases short, with 18 bases between. The CDR3 runs to 15 residues. CDR1 is LGHNA, CDR2 YSLEER, per germline. CDR3 in amino acids: CASSETVLGGYGYTF. The CDR3, as DNA: TGCGCCAGCAGCGAGACAGTCCTTGGGGGATATGGCTACACCTTC.

This chain connects TRBV10-3 to TRBJ1-2, with no clear D. V lost 3 bases and J lost 5, with 7 bases in between. This CDR3 comprises 12 residues. Germline V gene sequence: CDR1 ENHRY, CDR2 SYGVKD. For the CDR3, the DNA is TGTGCCATCAGTGAAAATGGTTATGGCTACACCTTC. Its translation: CAISENGYGYTF.

The gene calls are TRBV7-4 and TRBJ2-1; TRBD1 is a possible D gene (6 bases). V was trimmed by 3 bases and J by 9 bases, leaving 15 bases between them. The CDR3 is 14 amino acids. Germline CDR1 is SGHVT and CDR2 is SQSDAQ. The chain's CDR3 is CASSFCSGGGEQFF. In DNA, the CDR3 is TGTGCCAGCAGCTTCTGCTCTGGGGGCGGTGAGCAGTTCTTC.

V is TRBV12-3 or TRBV12-4 and J is TRBJ2-3; 11 nucleotides match TRBD2. This CDR3 has 16 residues. V was clipped by 5 bases and J by 6 bases; unmatched bases: 10. The CDR3 sequence is CASSTFSGGARDTQYF. The CDR3 nucleotides read TGTGCCAGCAGTACATTTAGCGGGGGGGCCAGGGATACGCAGTATTTT.

The V and J genes are TRBV6-2 or TRBV6-3 and TRBJ2-1; TRBD2 agrees at 12 bases. Losses at the gene ends were 2 bases for V and 4 bases for J; bases not matched to a gene: 6. Germline V lookup: CDR1 MNHEY, CDR2 SVGEGT. The CDR3 loop spans 17 amino acids. CDR3 in DNA: TGTGCCAGCAGTTACCAACTAGCGGGGGGCGGATACAATGAGCAGTTCTTC. Translation: CASSYQLAGGGYNEQFF.

This clonotype was observed many times. Here the CDR3 DNA reads TGTGCCAGCGGATTACGCAGAATAACTAACTATGGCTACACCTTC. Its protein is CASGLRRITNYGYTF. The chain recombines TRBV12-3 or TRBV12-4 with TRBJ1-2; no clear D gene. This CDR3 is built from 15 residues. V lost 8 bases to trimming and J lost 0 bases, with 16 bases between them.

In its sample, this clonotype was seen a few times. CDR3 residues: CASSFPSTLVALAGVGDTQYF. The CDR3 nucleotides are TGTGCCAGCAGCTTCCCGTCCACCTTAGTCGCGCTAGCGGGGGTAGGAGATACGCAGTATTTT. V gene TRBV7-6 combines with J gene TRBJ2-3, with TRBD2 matching 10 bases. The CDR3 contains 21 residues. Germline CDR1 SGHVS, CDR2 FNYEAQ. With 3 bases clipped from V and 5 bases from J, the junction kept 23 bases outside the gene matches.

This clonotype has at least ten counts. Here the CDR3 reads CASSLARGGGASTDTQYF. As DNA, the CDR3 is TGCGCCAGCAGCTTGGCCCGTGGCGGGGGGGCTAGCACAGATACGCAGTATTTT. This chain joins TRBV5-1 and TRBJ2-3; 9 bases align to TRBD2. The CDR3 totals 18 residues. Unmatched junction bases numbered 8, after V lost 0 bases and J lost 0 bases. Germline loops: CDR1 SGHRS, CDR2 YFSETQ.

V and J are TRBV9 and TRBJ2-3, with 9 nucleotides matching TRBD1. Trimming took 4 bases from V and 4 from J; bases not matched to a gene: 19. From germline, CDR1 is SGDLS and CDR2 YYNGEE. There are 19 residues in the CDR3. CDR3 region: CASSPRDRDQLADPDTQYF. The DNA of the CDR3 is TGTGCCAGCAGCCCCAGGGACAGGGACCAGCTAGCGGACCCAGATACGCAGTATTTT.

The genes are TRBV12-3 or TRBV12-4 and TRBJ2-2; D unclear. This CDR3 region has 14 residues. V was clipped by 4 bases and J by 1 base, with 7 bases between them. This chain's CDR3 is CASSSSRNTGELFF. DNA of the CDR3: TGTGCCAGCAGTTCGTCCAGGAACACCGGGGAGCTGTTTTTT.